This TCR beta chain comes out of a study of brain T cells in children with intractable seizures. The CDR3 totals 16 residues. The junction had 9 bases not matched to a gene; V was cut back by 1 base and J by 4 bases. Germline V gene sequence: CDR1 LNHDA, CDR2 SQIVND (reference sequence). The sequenced cases were selected for having the highest brain T cell transcript signatures. This clone was seen a handful of times. Method: immunoSEQ multiplex PCR; TCRdb's copy keeps in-frame clones and lacks some. The table shows 88,000 or so clones, with roughly 89% occurring only once. Sequenced material: peripheral blood, taken at surgery. This chain links TRBV19 with TRBJ2-5; 7 nucleotides match TRBD1. The clonotype was recovered from a girl aged 2 to 9 with Rasmussen encephalitis and intractable seizures. The CDR3 DNA reads TGTGCCAGTAGTATAGTAGGGGGCAGTCCAGGAGAGACCCAGTACTTC. It yields the protein CASSIVGGSPGETQYF.